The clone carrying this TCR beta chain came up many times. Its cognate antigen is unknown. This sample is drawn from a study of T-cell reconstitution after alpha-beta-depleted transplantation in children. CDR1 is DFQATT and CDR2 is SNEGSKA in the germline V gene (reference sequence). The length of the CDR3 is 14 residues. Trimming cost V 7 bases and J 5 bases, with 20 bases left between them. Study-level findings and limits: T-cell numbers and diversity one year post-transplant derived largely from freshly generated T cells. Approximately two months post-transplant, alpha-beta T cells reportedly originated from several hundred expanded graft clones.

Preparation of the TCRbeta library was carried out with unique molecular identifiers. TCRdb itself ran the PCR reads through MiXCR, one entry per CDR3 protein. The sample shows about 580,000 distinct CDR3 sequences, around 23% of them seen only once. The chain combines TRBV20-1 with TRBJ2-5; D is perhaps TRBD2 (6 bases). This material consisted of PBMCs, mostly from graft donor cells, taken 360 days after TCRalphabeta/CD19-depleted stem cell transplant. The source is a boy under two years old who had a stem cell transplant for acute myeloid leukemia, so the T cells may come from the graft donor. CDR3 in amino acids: CSVAFPSGLETQYF. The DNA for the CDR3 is TGCAGTGTAGCGTTCCCCAGCGGGTTGGAGACCCAGTACTTC.